A selection of T cell receptor beta chains follows, all from one sample in a study of T-cell memory formation after mild COVID-19. Using its own MiXCR run on the 5' RACE reads, TCRdb lists one record per CDR3 protein. The sample carries roughly 450,000 distinct CDR3 sequences, 15% to 20% recorded once. The sequenced sample was PBMCs or a T cell subset sorted from them (not recorded which). The origin of the receptors is an adult woman who had mild COVID-19 (a few samples of this study predate the infection). Cell type and time point are not known. Each CDR3 is given without its conserved first and last residue. The order of the fields is D gene, V gene, J gene, CDR3 protein. The D gene is left open where the match is weak.

NA,TRBV6-6,TRBJ1-2,ASGSTNYGYT
NA,TRBV29-1,TRBJ2-7,SVPGTRYREQY
TRBD1,TRBV5-1,TRBJ1-6,ASSLDRDRGSPLH
NA,TRBV9,TRBJ2-1,ASSASSGRGHEQF
NA,TRBV5-6,TRBJ2-7,ASTRGGTDLSYEQY
TRBD2,TRBV5-1,TRBJ2-1,ASSWTPTSGSGEQF
NA,TRBV29-1,TRBJ1-1,SVSEVNTEAF
NA,TRBV20-1,TRBJ1-5,SARLKGGRAFGQPQH
TRBD1,TRBV3-1,TRBJ2-3,ASSQGQGSVTDTQY
NA,TRBV24-1,TRBJ1-2,ATSDVLGTRGYT
NA,TRBV27,TRBJ1-3,ASSLIGVPGNTIY
TRBD1,TRBV4-1,TRBJ2-3,ASSQGTGGVDTQY
NA,TRBV9,TRBJ2-7,ASSPTGTHASEQY
TRBD1,TRBV11-2,TRBJ2-6,ASIRDRGRSETNVLT
NA,TRBV10-3,TRBJ1-1,AISPTGNTEAF
NA,TRBV10-3,TRBJ1-2,AIPETVEGNGYT
NA,TRBV4-1,TRBJ1-2,ASSRVGAGSGYT
NA,TRBV7-6,TRBJ1-4,ASGGAHEKLF
NA,TRBV15,TRBJ2-3,ATSRDSGGSTDTQY
NA,TRBV6-1,TRBJ1-6,ASSRAMGPNSPLH
NA,TRBV30,TRBJ2-2,AWTSGYIGELF
NA,TRBV5-1,TRBJ2-1,ASSLRDQYNEQF
NA,TRBV4-1,TRBJ1-5,ASSQDVGFSNQPQH
NA,TRBV20-1,TRBJ1-5,SATGTPHSNQPQH
NA,TRBV5-1,TRBJ2-7,ASSLGWTGLSYEQY
TRBD1,TRBV6-5,TRBJ2-1,ASRMKGAAF
TRBD2,TRBV28,TRBJ2-1,ASSSPLLAGAWNEQF
NA,TRBV27,TRBJ2-7,ASTFRLGNEQY
TRBD2,TRBV20-1,TRBJ2-1,SALPGLAATLAKNEQF
TRBD2,TRBV7-9,TRBJ2-1,ASSFPGTSGNPSYNEQF
NA,TRBV12-3/TRBV12-4,TRBJ2-1,ASSRVSKGDEQF
TRBD1,TRBV4-1,TRBJ1-2,ASSQEGTGGFYGYT
NA,TRBV6-5,TRBJ2-7,ASRRLASPYEQY
NA,TRBV19,TRBJ2-2,ASSIKGGHYTGELF
NA,TRBV6-5,TRBJ1-1,ASRWGNTEAF
TRBD2,TRBV18,TRBJ2-7,ASSPPRGSGAYEQY
TRBD2,TRBV20-1,TRBJ2-5,SVPGGTGTQETQY
TRBD1,TRBV5-1,TRBJ2-2,ASSLWLGTEGAGELF
TRBD1,TRBV4-3,TRBJ2-1,ASSLDPRDRGANEQF
NA,TRBV5-5,TRBJ2-6,ASSLEGANVLT
NA,TRBV5-6,TRBJ2-7,ASSYSAEQY
NA,TRBV7-2,TRBJ1-5,ASSLVSGYSNQPQH
NA,TRBV7-8,TRBJ1-2,ASSSHRSGRSYGYT
NA,TRBV7-9,TRBJ2-1,ASSLGIRGPPHHNEQF
NA,TRBV20-1,TRBJ2-4,SATPGDLAKNIQY
TRBD1,TRBV20-1,TRBJ1-5,SASMAGQGVTKQPQH
TRBD1,TRBV3-1,TRBJ2-1,ASSQLDRGEQF
NA,TRBV27,TRBJ2-7,ASSLRIPGSTVYEQY